These 30 T cell receptor beta chains originate from one sample sequenced in a study of shared clonotypes between healthy human individuals. Naive CD8 isolation took CD45RO-negative cells positively selected for CCR7 and excluded terminally differentiated effector memory CD45RA+ cells. Repertoires were generated with immunoSEQ multiplex PCR, while TCRdb's copy carries only in-frame clones and drops some. Altogether almost 700,000 clones are present, about 92% being singletons, with the ten largest covering approximately 24%. The sample comprised naive CD8+ T cells sorted from blood. These receptors were taken from a man aged 25 to 45 in good health.

The V call is TRBV5-4, the J call TRBJ2-3; TRBD2 agrees at 8 bases. The CDR3 is 15 amino acids. V lost 2 bases, J lost 4 bases, and 6 bases stayed unmatched. CDR1 and CDR2 (germline): SGHNT, YYREEE (reference sequence). The DNA for the CDR3 is TGTGCCAGCAGCTTAGCGGGAGCGGGCCCAGATACGCAGTATTTT. Amino acids: CASSLAGAGPDTQYF. The variable domain in full, completed from reference TRBV5-4 and TRBJ2-3, reads ETGVTQSPTHLIKTRGQQVTLRCSSQSGHNTVSWYQQALGQGPQFIFQYYREEENGRGNFPPRFSGLQFPNYSSELNVNALELDDSALYLCASSLAGAGPDTQYFGPGTRLTVL.

This chain links TRBV7-6 with TRBJ2-7, with D maybe TRBD1 (6 bases). The CDR3 length is 14 residues. CDR1 is SGHVS and CDR2 is FNYEAQ in the germline V gene. Trimming pared 5 bases from V and 2 bases from J, leaving 13 bases between. The CDR3 region has the DNA TGTGCCAGCAGCCCCACAGGGAGAGCCTACGAGCAGTACTTC. Translated, it gives CASSPTGRAYEQYF.

The CDR3 reads CASSPRTSGNPYNEQFF. DNA of the CDR3: TGCGCCAGCAGCCCGCGGACTAGCGGGAATCCTTACAATGAGCAGTTCTTC. This chain links TRBV4-3 with TRBJ2-1, with TRBD2 matching over 12 bases. CDR3 length: 17 residues. V lost 4 bases to trimming and J lost 4 bases; unmatched junction nucleotides: 8. CDR1 is LGHNA and CDR2 is YSLEER in the germline V gene.

The J gene is TRBJ2-2, the V gene TRBV14; 7 nucleotides align to TRBD1. CDR3 size: 15 residues. Losses at the gene ends were 6 bases for V and 5 bases for J; bases not matched to a gene: 9. Germline CDR1 reads SGHDN; CDR2 reads FVKESK. This CDR3 reads CASRPQGGRTGELFF. In DNA, the CDR3 is TGTGCCAGCAGGCCCCAAGGGGGCCGAACCGGGGAGCTGTTTTTT.

The rearrangement uses TRBV7-6 and TRBJ2-2; unclear D gene. The CDR3 has 15 amino acids. V lost 1 base, J lost 7 bases, and 13 bases lay in between. CDR1 and CDR2 (germline): SGHVS, FNYEAQ. The CDR3 here is CASSLGAFSSGELFF. The CDR3 coding sequence is TGTGCCAGCAGCTTAGGGGCATTTAGCAGCGGGGAGCTGTTTTTT.

J is TRBJ2-1 and V is TRBV6-4, with D perhaps TRBD2 (6 bases). The CDR3 totals 14 residues. With 2 bases removed from V and 5 bases from J, the gap between germline ends came to 10 bases. Germline CDR1 MRHNA, CDR2 SNTAGT. The CDR3 region is CASSDELADNEQFF. The CDR3 DNA reads as TGTGCCAGCAGTGACGAACTAGCAGACAATGAGCAGTTCTTC.

CDR3 bases: TGTGCCAGCAGCGAAAAGACTGGAAACACCATATATTTT. Encoded protein: CASSEKTGNTIYF. The chain uses TRBV7-9 and TRBJ1-3; D unresolved. This CDR3 is built from 13 residues. The V gene lost 5 bases and the J gene lost 2 bases, with 7 bases spanning the gap. Germline V gives CDR1 SEHNR, CDR2 FQNEAQ (reference sequence). Looking up the rest from reference TRBV7-9 and TRBJ1-3 gives the full variable domain: DTGVSQNPRHKITKRGQNVTFRCDPISEHNRLYWYRQTLGQGPEFLTYFQNEAQLEKSRLLSDRFSAERPKGSFSTLEIQRTEQGDSAMYLCASSEKTGNTIYFGEGSWLTVV.

The chain links TRBV27 to TRBJ2-1; 13 nucleotides align to TRBD2. This CDR3 has 14 amino acids. The germline gives CDR1 MNHEY, CDR2 SMNVEV (reference sequence). Trimming at V came to 8 bases and at J to 10 bases, leaving 8 bases not matched to a gene. The CDR3 coding sequence is TGTGCCAGCGGGACCGGGACTAGCGGGGCCGAGCAGTTCTTC. Its protein is CASGTGTSGAEQFF.

V is TRBV27 and J is TRBJ2-3; D is unclear. Per germline, CDR1 MNHEY and CDR2 SMNVEV (reference sequence). Trimming removed 6 bases at V and 5 bases at J, with 18 bases between. The CDR3 covers 15 residues. The CDR3 coding sequence is TGTGCCAGCAGCTACACTCCCTCGACCGGAGATACGCAGTATTTT. This encodes CASSYTPSTGDTQYF.

This clone has a single count. The chain joins TRBV7-9 to TRBJ2-3; 11 positions match TRBD2. Germline trimming cut 4 bases from V and 3 bases from J; bases unmatched to any gene: 6. The CDR3 sequence is 16 residues long. The germline CDR1 and CDR2 sequences are SEHNR and FQNEAQ (reference sequence). The CDR3 sequence: CASSYSTSGSTDTQYF. The CDR3 DNA reads TGTGCCAGCAGCTACTCTACTAGCGGGAGTACAGATACGCAGTATTTT.

The rearrangement uses TRBV7-2 and TRBJ2-3; D is possibly TRBD2 (6 bases). Trimming cost V 5 bases and J 0 bases, with 9 bases left between them. This CDR3 is built from 14 residues. Germline CDR1 SGHTA, CDR2 FQGNSA. CDR3 residues: CASSPGGSTDTQYF. The CDR3 bases are TGTGCCAGCAGCCCTGGAGGGAGCACAGATACGCAGTATTTT.

The gene calls are TRBV5-1 and TRBJ1-1; D is perhaps TRBD1 (5 bases). Germline V gene data show CDR1 as SGHRS and CDR2 as YFSETQ. The V end was cut by 4 bases, the J end by 0 bases, with 10 bases between. The CDR3 runs 14 residues. The CDR3, as DNA: TGCGCCAGCAGCCCGGGGGGTTTGAACACTGAAGCTTTCTTT. Amino acid sequence: CASSPGGLNTEAFF.

The chain links TRBV4-1 to TRBJ2-7, with a weak D call TRBD1 (6 bases). CDR3 length equals 13 residues. V lost 6 bases, J lost 2 bases, and 11 bases lay in between. Looked up from germline, CDR1 is MGHRA and CDR2 is YSYEKL. The CDR3 reads CASSWDKTYEQYF. DNA of the CDR3: TGCGCCAGCAGTTGGGACAAAACCTACGAGCAGTACTTC.

J is TRBJ1-1 and V is TRBV10-3; 7 bases are shared with TRBD1. The J segment lost 1 base and the V segment lost 3 bases, leaving 2 bases of the junction unmatched. The CDR3 contains 14 residues. Germline V gene data show CDR1 as ENHRY and CDR2 as SYGVKD. The CDR3 here is CAISEQGTNTEAFF. The CDR3 DNA follows: TGTGCCATCAGTGAACAGGGGACGAACACTGAAGCTTTCTTT.

This chain joins TRBV7-9 and TRBJ2-4, with a weak D call TRBD2 (6 bases). The CDR3 sequence is 12 residues long. Trimming cost V 6 bases and J 4 bases, with 7 bases left between them. Germline V gene sequence: CDR1 SEHNR, CDR2 FQNEAQ (reference sequence). Here the CDR3 DNA reads TGTGCCAGCAGGGAGGGTAAAAACATTCAGTACTTC. It specifies CASREGKNIQYF.

The gene calls are TRBV27 and TRBJ2-5, with no clear D. The germline V gene has CDR1 MNHEY and CDR2 SMNVEV (reference sequence). The CDR3 covers 14 residues. Trimming stripped 4 bases from V and 2 bases from J, with 11 bases between. The DNA of the CDR3 is TGTGCCAGCAGTTCATATAAAACTCAAGAGACCCAGTACTTC. Its translation: CASSSYKTQETQYF.

The rearrangement joins TRBV5-6 to TRBJ2-7, with unresolved D. Trimming took 4 bases from V and 5 from J, leaving 10 bases between them. CDR3 length: 12 residues. CDR1 and CDR2 (germline): SGHDT, YYEEEE. CDR3 protein: CASSVPMNEQYF. The CDR3 DNA is TGTGCCAGCAGCGTACCGATGAACGAGCAGTACTTC.

J is TRBJ1-2 and V is TRBV27; tentative D call: TRBD1 (5 bases). Germline CDR1 reads MNHEY; CDR2 reads SMNVEV (reference sequence). Trimming left V 2 bases short and J 8 bases short, with 21 bases between. The CDR3 consists of 16 residues. The CDR3 DNA is TGTGCCAGCAGTTTACTCCAGGAAGGGACTTTTAAGGGCTACACCTTC. Translating gives CASSLLQEGTFKGYTF.

This rearrangement joins TRBV5-4 to TRBJ2-5; TRBD1 aligns across 9 bases. CDR1 and CDR2 from the germline V gene are SGHNT and YYREEE (reference sequence). Trimming removed 4 bases from V and 4 bases from J; junction bases left unmatched: 8. The CDR3 is made up of 15 amino acids. In DNA, the CDR3 is TGTGCCAGCAGCACCGGACAGGGGACCGGAGAGACCCAGTACTTC. It encodes CASSTGQGTGETQYF.

A word on this clone: One junction end disagrees with the germline gene, perhaps due to a read error. J is TRBJ2-1 and V is TRBV7-7; TRBD2 might be the D (5 bases). CDR1 and CDR2 from the germline V gene are SSHAT and FNYEAQ (reference sequence). The CDR3 is made up of 16 amino acids. CDR3 DNA sequence: TGTGCTAGCAGCTTAGGGCTAGAGGGCTCCTACAATGAGCAGTTCTTC. Its protein is CASSLGLEGSYNEQFF.

This CDR3 reads CASSYVLAENIQYF. The DNA for the CDR3 is TGTGCCAGCAGCTACGTCCTAGCGGAAAACATTCAGTACTTC. This chain links TRBV5-6 with TRBJ2-4; TRBD2 matches 7 bases. J gave up 5 bases and V 3 bases, and 5 bases lay outside the gene matches. The CDR3 is 14 residues long. The germline CDR1 and CDR2 sequences are SGHDT and YYEEEE.

CDR3 nucleotides: TGCGCCAGCGGCCCTAATGAAAAACTGTTTTTT. It specifies CASGPNEKLFF. The rearrangement links TRBV23-1 to TRBJ1-4; D gene ambiguous. TRBV23-1 is an ORF, and what it does is uncertain. V was clipped by 8 bases and J by 3 bases, with 4 bases between them. The CDR3 has 11 amino acids.

Turning to this clone: The sample holds other DNA sequences that translate to the same CDR3. This chain joins TRBV7-6 and TRBJ2-1, with TRBD2 matching 7 bases. The CDR3 loop spans 16 amino acids. The V and J ends lost 3 bases and 0 bases, in that order; junction bases with no gene match: 5. Germline lookup yields CDR1 SGHVS and CDR2 FNYEAQ. The CDR3 nucleotides read TGTGCCAGCAGCTTTCCTAGCGGAAGCTCCTACAATGAGCAGTTCTTC. This sequence encodes CASSFPSGSSYNEQFF.

The chain is built from TRBV14 and TRBJ2-1, with 9 bases aligning to TRBD2. V lost 6 bases, J lost 8 bases, and 5 bases stayed unmatched. In germline, CDR1 is SGHDN, CDR2 FVKESK. The CDR3 covers 13 residues. CDR3 nucleotides: TGTGCCAGCAGAAGCGGGAGGATCGATGAGCAGTTCTTC. It codes for CASRSGRIDEQFF.

The V gene is TRBV1, the J gene TRBJ1-4. TRBV1 is flagged as a pseudogene. The CDR3 is made up of 22 amino acids. The CDR3 DNA sequence: TGCACCAGCAGCCAAGCCGATTCGTCTAAGTGGGGGGAGGGGAGATCTAATGAAAAACTGTTTTTT. Translating gives CTSSQADSSKWGEGRSNEKLFF.

The chain recombines TRBV9 with TRBJ2-1, with 7 bases matching TRBD2. Losses at the gene ends were 2 bases for V and 3 bases for J; bases not matched to a gene: 2. The CDR3 has 14 amino acids. Germline-derived CDR1 and CDR2 are SGDLS and YYNGEE. As DNA, the CDR3 is TGTGCCAGCAGCGTGTGGGGGGGCTACAATGAGCAGTTCTTC. Translating it yields CASSVWGGYNEQFF.

V gene TRBV9 combines with J gene TRBJ2-1, with TRBD2 as a possible D gene (6 bases). CDR1 and CDR2 (germline): SGDLS, YYNGEE. The CDR3 extends over 16 amino acids. Trimming shortened V by 0 bases and J by 4 bases, and 14 bases separated the two germline ends. The CDR3 DNA reads TGTGCCAGCAGCGTAGCGGTCGGGAGTTCATACAATGAGCAGTTCTTC. The encoded protein is CASSVAVGSSYNEQFF. The complete variable domain, with remaining parts taken from reference TRBV9 and TRBJ2-1, reads DSGVTQTPKHLITATGQRVTLRCSPRSGDLSVYWYQQSLDQGLQFLIQYYNGEERAKGNILERFSAQQFPDLHSELNLSSLELGDSALYFCASSVAVGSSYNEQFFGPGTRLTVL.

The J gene is TRBJ2-5, the V gene TRBV10-3; TRBD1 agrees at 10 bases. CDR1 is ENHRY and CDR2 is SYGVKD in the germline V gene. The CDR3 has 15 residues. V lost 2 bases to trimming and J lost 3 bases; unmatched junction nucleotides: 3. The CDR3 here is CAISEAGQGEETQYF. CDR3 in DNA: TGTGCCATCAGTGAGGCCGGACAGGGGGAAGAGACCCAGTACTTC.

The chain has TRBV10-2 and TRBJ1-2; a weak D match, TRBD1 (5 bases). V lost 0 bases, J lost 11 bases, and 13 bases lay in between. The CDR3 consists of 13 residues. CDR1 and CDR2 from the germline V gene are WSHSY and SAAADI. CDR3 DNA: TGCGCCAGCAGTGAGTCGATCAGGGAGGGATACACCTTC. Its protein product is CASSESIREGYTF.

The CDR3 DNA sequence: TGTGCCAGTAGCCAAGGGACACTAGAAGCCACCGGGGAGCTGTTTTTT. Translating gives CASSQGTLEATGELFF. The rearrangement uses TRBV19 and TRBJ2-2; a possible D gene is TRBD1 (6 bases). The length of the CDR3 is 16 residues. Trimming removed 6 bases from V and 4 bases from J, with 18 bases in between. Looked up from germline, CDR1 is LNHDA and CDR2 is SQIVND (reference sequence).